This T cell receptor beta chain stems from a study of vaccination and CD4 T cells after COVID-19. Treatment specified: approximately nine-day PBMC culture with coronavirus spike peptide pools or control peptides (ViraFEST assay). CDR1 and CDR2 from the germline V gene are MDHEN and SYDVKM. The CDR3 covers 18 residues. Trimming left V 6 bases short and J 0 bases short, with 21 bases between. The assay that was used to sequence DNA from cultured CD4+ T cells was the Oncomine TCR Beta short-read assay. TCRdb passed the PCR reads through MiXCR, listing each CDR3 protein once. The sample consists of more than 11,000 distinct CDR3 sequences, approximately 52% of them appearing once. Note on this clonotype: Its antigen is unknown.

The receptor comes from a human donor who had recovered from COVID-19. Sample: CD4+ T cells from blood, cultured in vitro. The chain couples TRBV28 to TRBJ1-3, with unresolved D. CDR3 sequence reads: CASRKAAERVISGNTIYF. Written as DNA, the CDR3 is TGTGCCAGCAGAAAGGCGGCCGAAAGGGTTATCTCTGGAAACACCATATATTTT.